These 10 T cell receptor beta chains came from one sample sequenced in a study of T-cell memory formation after mild COVID-19. One entry per CDR3 protein results from TCRdb running MiXCR on the 5' RACE reads. The top ten hold approximately 1.5% of the sample, which has under 35,000 distinct CDR3 sequences, about 16% seen once. Sequencing was performed on PBMCs or a T cell subset sorted from them (not recorded which). The receptors here all came from an adult who had mild COVID-19 (a few samples of this study predate the infection). Cell type and time point are not known.

The chain uses TRBV6-5 and TRBJ2-7, with 7 bases that match TRBD1. V was pared by 7 bases and J by 0 bases, with 9 bases of the junction left unmatched. CDR1 is MNHEY, CDR2 SVGAGI, per germline. CDR3 length: 15 amino acids. The CDR3 here is CASTPVAGGSYEQYF. The CDR3 DNA sequence: TGTGCCAGCACCCCCGTGGCAGGGGGCTCCTACGAGCAGTACTTC.

This clonotype occurred a few times. V and J are TRBV3-1 and TRBJ1-1; unclear D gene. Germline V gene sequence: CDR1 LGHDT, CDR2 YNNKEL (reference sequence). This CDR3 is 13 amino acids long. Trimming removed 4 bases from V and 2 bases from J, with 8 bases in between. Written as DNA, the CDR3 is TGTGCCAGCAGCCCCGATGGTAACACTGAAGCTTTCTTT. Its translation is CASSPDGNTEAFF.

The table lists this clonotype with a few counts. The CDR3 DNA sequence: TGCGCCAGCAGCTTGGTCCCGGGGTCAGAGCAGTTCTTC. Amino acid sequence: CASSLVPGSEQFF. The J gene is TRBJ2-1, the V gene TRBV5-1; a weak D match, TRBD2 (5 bases). CDR3 length equals 13 residues. Per germline, CDR1 SGHRS and CDR2 YFSETQ. Trimming removed 0 bases from V and 10 bases from J, with 11 bases in between.

This clonotype was seen a handful of times. The rearrangement links TRBV20-1 to TRBJ1-1, with a tentative D call TRBD1 (5 bases). V dropped 6 bases and J dropped 3 bases, with 17 bases sitting between them. The CDR3 is 14 amino acids. CDR1 and CDR2 (germline): DFQATT, SNEGSKA (reference sequence). In DNA form, the CDR3 reads TGCAGTGCCCTGCGGGGGTATAGATACACTGAAGCTTTCTTT. It is translated as CSALRGYRYTEAFF.

CDR3 in DNA: TGTGCCCGTCAGGGGCGGGGGACTAATGAAAAACTGTTTTTT. It is translated as CARQGRGTNEKLFF. The V gene is TRBV24-1, the J gene TRBJ1-4; D is perhaps TRBD1 (6 bases). This CDR3 spans 14 amino acids. Germline CDR1 reads KGHDR; CDR2 reads SFDVKD. Deletions cut 12 bases from V and 2 bases from J, with 15 bases between.

Many counts were recorded for this clonotype. The V gene is TRBV7-9, the J gene TRBJ2-4; D uncertain. The CDR3 totals 16 residues. The germline V gene encodes CDR1 SEHNR and CDR2 FQNEAQ (reference sequence). The ends were cut back, 1 base at V and 2 bases at J, with 12 bases in the middle. The CDR3 reads CASSLDPGDPKNIQYF. CDR3 in DNA: TGTGCCAGCAGCTTAGATCCAGGTGACCCCAAAAACATTCAGTACTTC.

In the case of this clonotype: This may arise from a read error, as a much more abundant clone is one base away. This sequence joins TRBV12-3 or TRBV12-4 and TRBJ2-1; possible D gene TRBD2, 6 bases. This CDR3 region has 14 residues. CDR3 DNA sequence: TGTGCCAGCAGTTTAGGCTACCGGGACTCGGAGCAGTTATTC. This gives the protein CASSLGYRDSEQLF.

This clonotype was recorded many times. This chain links TRBV5-1 with TRBJ2-1, with D possibly called TRBD1 or TRBD2 (5 bases each). Between the trimmed V and J ends, which lost 3 bases and 7 bases, there was a span of 23 bases. The CDR3 is 17 amino acids. Germline values: CDR1 SGHRS, CDR2 YFSETQ. CDR3 residues: CASSSPPGTDASNEQFF. As DNA, the CDR3 is TGCGCCAGCAGCTCACCGCCCGGGACCGACGCCTCTAATGAGCAGTTCTTC. Full variable domain (missing parts from reference TRBV5-1 and TRBJ2-1): KAGVTQTPRYLIKTRGQQVTLSCSPISGHRSVSWYQQTPGQGLQFLFEYFSETQRNKGNFPGRFSGRQFSNSRSEMNVSTLELGDSALYLCASSSPPGTDASNEQFFGPGTRLTVL.

This clonotype was recorded at least ten times. V gene TRBV28 combines with J gene TRBJ2-7, with D possibly being TRBD1 (7 bases). Per germline, CDR1 MDHEN and CDR2 SYDVKM. Trimming left V 3 bases short and J 3 bases short, with 12 bases between. This CDR3 is built from 14 residues. CDR3 region: CASSFGGGHYEQYF. CDR3 bases: TGTGCCAGCAGTTTTGGAGGGGGCCACTACGAGCAGTACTTC. Variable domain in full (rest from reference TRBV28 and TRBJ2-7): DVKVTQSSRYLVKRTGEKVFLECVQDMDHENMFWYRQDPGLGLRLIYFSYDVKMKEKGDIPEGYSVSREKKERFSLILESASTNQTSMYLCASSFGGGHYEQYFGPGTRLTVT.

The rearrangement links TRBV7-3 to TRBJ2-5, with TRBD2 as a possible D gene (6 bases). This CDR3 contains 14 residues. The V end lost 3 bases, the J end lost 0 bases, and 8 bases lay between the germline ends. From germline, CDR1 is SGHTA and CDR2 FQGTGA. The DNA of the CDR3 is TGTGCCAGCAGCTTCGCGGGGAACCAAGAGACCCAGTACTTC. Its translation is CASSFAGNQETQYF.